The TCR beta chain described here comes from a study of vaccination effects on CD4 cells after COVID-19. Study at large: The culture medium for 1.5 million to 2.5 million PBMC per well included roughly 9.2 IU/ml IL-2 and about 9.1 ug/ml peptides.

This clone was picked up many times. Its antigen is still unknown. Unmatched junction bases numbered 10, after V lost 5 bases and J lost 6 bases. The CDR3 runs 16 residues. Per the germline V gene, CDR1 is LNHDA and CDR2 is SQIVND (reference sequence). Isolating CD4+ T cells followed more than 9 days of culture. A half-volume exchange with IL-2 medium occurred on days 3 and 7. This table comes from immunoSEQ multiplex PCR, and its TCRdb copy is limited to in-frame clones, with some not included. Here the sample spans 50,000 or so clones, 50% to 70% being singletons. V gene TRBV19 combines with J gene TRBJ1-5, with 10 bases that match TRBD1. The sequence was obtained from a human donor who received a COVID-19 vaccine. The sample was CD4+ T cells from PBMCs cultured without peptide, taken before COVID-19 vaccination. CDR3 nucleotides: TGTGCCAGTAGTCCGTTGACAGGGGGCGCCGGTCAGCCCCAGCATTTT. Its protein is CASSPLTGGAGQPQHF.